The T cell receptor beta chain under discussion was sequenced for a study of T-cell memory formation after mild COVID-19. Study in general: Largely donor-specific TCR clusters were found. Study-wide results and limits: Cross-reactive memory appears to have joined, as suggested by some responding clones showing up in pre-infection memory.

This clonotype appeared a few times. Antigen: not known. Researchers used 5'RACE with constant-segment primers to make TCR alpha and TCR beta cDNA libraries that carry sample barcodes and UMIs. In TCRdb, the 5' RACE reads were re-called with MiXCR into one record per CDR3 protein. The profile covers under 550,000 distinct CDR3 sequences, with about 20% appearing a single time and about a fifth taken by the ten largest. The CDR3 extends over 16 amino acids. V trimming: 0 bases; J trimming: 7 bases; junction bases outside the gene matches: 7. Per the germline V gene, CDR1 is SGHTA and CDR2 is FQGNSA. V usage is TRBV7-2 and J usage is TRBJ1-4; 8 positions agree with TRBD1. The sequence came from a man aged 18 to 35 who had mild COVID-19 (a few samples of this study predate the infection). Cell type and time point are not known. Specimen: PBMCs or a T cell subset sorted from them (not recorded which). The CDR3 DNA is TGTGCCAGCAGCTTAGCGCTTAGGACAGGGAGTGAAAAACTGTTTTTT. Translation: CASSLALRTGSEKLFF.